This T cell receptor (beta chain) was identified during a study of T cells in Graves' hyperthyroidism and ophthalmopathy. Study-wide background: Specimen type is peripheral blood, collected at initial diagnosis prior to any treatment.

Germline assignment: CDR1 DFQATT and CDR2 SNEGSKA (reference sequence). The CDR3 consists of 15 residues. Germline trimming cut 5 bases from V and 4 bases from J; bases unmatched to any gene: 11. Researchers amplified the TCR beta CDR3 regions from RNA transcripts. HTBI primers were used for first-round RT-PCR of the TCR CDR3. MiXCR, run by TCRdb on the multiplex PCR reads, gives a single entry per CDR3 protein. In the table there are about 560,000 distinct CDR3 sequences, over 15% of which are singletons. A lack of ophthalmopathy progression within 18 months defined stable Graves' hyperthyroidism. The chain recombines TRBV20-1 with TRBJ2-3, with 8 bases that match TRBD2. The sequenced sample consisted of blood. The source is a woman under 30 with Graves' hyperthyroidism. The CDR3: CSAENAGGSADTQYF. The CDR3 nucleotides read TGCAGTGCTGAAAATGCGGGGGGCTCAGCAGATACGCAGTATTTT.